The entry below gives a single T cell receptor (beta chain) sequence along with its context. The specificity of this receptor is unknown. Per-base quality was not reported, and no clone a single base away is much larger than it. This sample's time point label indicates: individuals recovered from natural SARS-CoV-2 infection. The immunoSEQ Assay was the method used to sequence TCRbeta CDR3 regions. After extraction, genomic DNA underwent amplification by bias-controlled multiplex PCR, followed by high-throughput sequencing. For the original study's pipeline: To quantify the absolute abundance of every unique TCRbeta CDR3 region, sequences were collapsed and filtered. T cell fraction was estimated by normalizing TCRbeta template counts to usable DNA, which was measured by amplifying reference genes present in all nucleated cells. Repertoire TCRs were annotated as SARS-CoV-2-specific by exact matching of V gene, CDR3 amino acid sequence and J gene to a known reactive TCR set. The reference SARS-CoV-2 TCR set was derived from MIRA and filtered for enrichment in COVID-19-positive ImmuneCODE repertoires, a step that removed public or cross-reactive TCRs. Based on the MIRA antigens, annotated TCRs were further analysed at the level of specific ORF or position within ORF. Breadth was defined as annotated unique rearrangements over total unique productive rearrangements; depth was the summed frequency of those rearrangements. Two-sided Wilcoxon rank-sum tests were used to compare TCR breadth between groups. TCRdb's version of the immuneACCESS table is confined to in-frame rearrangements and falls short of the full clone set. An unresolved V gene accounts for under half of the shortfall where checked; the remainder is of unknown origin. The V and J calls and the clone size are those of that table, but D and trimming were determined from the DNA. Present in this sample are 85,000 to 95,000 clones, 82% of which were seen just once. About 15% of the sample is in the top ten clones.

This specimen belongs to a study of Ad26.COV2.S vaccination and SARS-CoV-2 variants (dated by TCRdb to the early 2020s). Regarding the research as a whole: TCRbeta repertoire sequencing served as the tool for gauging how specific and how broad the SARS-CoV-2-reactive T cell receptors were following Ad26.COV2.S vaccination. The TCR-sequenced set comprised approximately 32 samples: approximately 19 Ad26.COV2.S vaccine recipients, 5 placebo recipients and 8 SARS-CoV-2 convalescent individuals. Paper-wide results and their limitations: After vaccination, spike-specific CD8+ and CD4+ T cell responses were reported to show substantial breadth. Compared with placebo recipients, Ad26.COV2.S recipients showed higher spike-specific TCR breadth (P = 0.0014). According to the authors, total T cell responses may have been underestimated by the TCR breadth and depth analyses. Vaccine and placebo recipients had similar non-spike TCR breadth, a finding consistent with the vaccine containing only spike.

Spanning cysteine to phenylalanine, the CDR3 consists of 15 amino acids. The sequence is cut down to CDR3 DNA, 45 bases in frame from base 1. Here V drops 4 bases and J drops 7 bases, and the junction holds 7 bases not matched to any gene. CDR1 and CDR2, looked up from the germline V gene, are MGHDK and SYGVNS. The rearrangement joined TRBV25-1 to TRBJ1-2; 12 nucleotides in the junction match TRBD1. Material: peripheral blood, obtained after recovery from COVID-19. This TCR derives from a human donor who had recovered from COVID-19. The CDR3 region: CASSAGTGGLVGYTF. The DNA sequence reads TGTGCCAGCAGTGCTGGGACAGGGGGCCTGGTTGGCTACACCTTC.